This T cell receptor beta chain was recovered during a study of CD8+ T cells in alopecia areata. RNA was extracted and reverse transcribed into cDNA as the sequencing template. Method: immunoSEQ multiplex PCR; TCRdb's copy keeps in-frame clones and lacks some. The table includes 120,000 to 150,000 clones, over 45% detected once. Germline CDR1 and CDR2: SGHRS and YFSETQ. This CDR3 is built from 14 residues. The V gene lost 0 bases and the J gene lost 7 bases, with 10 bases spanning the gap. Sampling of alopecia areata patients yielded lesional scalp punch biopsies as well as peripheral blood. Sorted out of PBMCs were CD4+ T cells and CD8+ T cells. Only a few counts were recorded for this clone.

What was sequenced was CD4+ T cells sorted from blood. The TCR comes from a human donor with alopecia areata. The chain joins TRBV5-1 to TRBJ2-2; possibly TRBD1 for D (6 bases). CDR3 sequence reads: CASSLDREGGELFF. The CDR3 DNA reads TGCGCCAGCAGCTTGGACAGGGAAGGCGGGGAGCTGTTTTTT.